Listed here are 28 T cell receptor beta chains from one sample, sequenced in a study of OX40 agonist ivuxolimab in advanced cancers. The repertoire was sequenced with immunoSEQ multiplex PCR; TCRdb's copy has only in-frame clones and lacks some. The data show around 33,000 clones, over 65% seen once. Sequencing was performed on CD4+ or CD8+ T cells sorted from blood, taken in a trial of the OX40 agonist ivuxolimab. The receptors originated from an adult with an advanced solid tumor such as melanoma, head and neck, liver or kidney cancer.

The CDR3 here is CASSLNRGEHQPQHF. The CDR3 DNA follows: TGTGCCAGCAGCTTAAATCGGGGCGAGCATCAGCCCCAGCATTTT. This chain connects TRBV7-3 to TRBJ1-5; perhaps TRBD1 as D (5 bases). The germline V and J ends were trimmed by 1 base and 5 bases, with 12 bases remaining between them. The CDR3 is made up of 15 amino acids. Germline loops: CDR1 SGHTA, CDR2 FQGTGA.

V is TRBV7-9 and J is TRBJ2-5, with 7 nucleotides matching TRBD2. Germline CDR1 is SEHNR and CDR2 is FQNEAQ (reference sequence). V lost 4 bases, J lost 4 bases, and 9 bases stayed unmatched. CDR3 length equals 15 residues. For the CDR3, the DNA is TGTGCCAGCAGCTCTATACGGACTAGGGTAGAGACCCAGTACTTC. It yields the protein CASSSIRTRVETQYF.

The chain uses TRBV2 and TRBJ1-5; perhaps TRBD1 as D (5 bases). The CDR3 has 14 amino acids. V was trimmed by 6 bases and J by 6 bases, leaving 15 bases between them. Germline CDR1 reads SNHLY; CDR2 reads FYNNEI. CDR3 DNA sequence: TGTGCCAGCAGCTGGGAGGGACCAGCTCAGCCCCAGCATTTT. Its translation is CASSWEGPAQPQHF. The variable domain in full, with the rest retrieved from reference TRBV2 and TRBJ1-5, is EPEVTQTPSHQVTQMGQEVILRCVPISNHLYFYWYRQILGQKVEFLVSFYNNEISEKSEIFDDQFSVERPDGSNFTLKIRSTKLEDSAMYFCASSWEGPAQPQHFGDGTRLSIL.

V is TRBV5-8 and J is TRBJ1-2; D gene uncertain. V was shortened by 5 bases and J by 4 bases, with 9 bases between the two germline ends. The CDR3 is made up of 12 amino acids. CDR1 is SGHTS and CDR2 is YDEGEE in the germline V gene. CDR3 bases: TGTGCCAGCAGAGGCGGCCCCTATGGCTACACCTTC. Protein: CASRGGPYGYTF.

The chain links TRBV6-1 to TRBJ1-1; a weak D match, TRBD1 (5 bases). CDR1 is MNHNS and CDR2 is SASEGT in the germline V gene. The V and J ends lost 2 bases and 4 bases respectively, with 14 bases between them. The CDR3 covers 15 residues. The CDR3 DNA follows: TGTGCCAGCAGTGAACTCGGGGCGGGAGGCACTGAAGCTTTCTTT. It specifies CASSELGAGGTEAFF.

The chain recombines TRBV2 with TRBJ2-1; D is uncertain. The CDR3 runs 15 residues. The ends were cut back, 7 bases at V and 10 bases at J, with 23 bases in the middle. Germline CDR1 SNHLY, CDR2 FYNNEI. CDR3 DNA: TGTGCCAGCACCACTCTTGTTGGTCGAGTTAGGGAGCAGTTCTTC. Protein sequence: CASTTLVGRVREQFF.

This clone is medium-sized (0.01 to 0.1%) by share. The chain joins TRBV7-6 to TRBJ1-5, with TRBD1 matching 8 bases. CDR1 is SGHVS and CDR2 is FNYEAQ in the germline V gene. The CDR3 has 16 residues. Trimming at V came to 5 bases and at J to 4 bases, leaving 10 bases not matched to a gene. CDR3 region: CASSPGQGGENQPQHF. As DNA, the CDR3 is TGTGCCAGCAGCCCCGGACAGGGAGGTGAAAATCAGCCCCAGCATTTT.

The V call is TRBV29-1, the J call TRBJ2-3; D not resolved. This CDR3 comprises 11 residues. The germline V gene has CDR1 SQVTM and CDR2 ANQGSEA. V lost 0 bases and J 5 bases, leaving 3 bases between the germline ends. The CDR3, as DNA: TGCAGCGTTGAAGAGGTAGATACGCAGTATTTT. This sequence encodes CSVEEVDTQYF.

The V call is TRBV2, the J call TRBJ2-1; D might be TRBD1 (5 bases). Germline V CDR1 and CDR2: SNHLY, FYNNEI. V was shortened by 8 bases and J by 7 bases, with 9 bases between the two germline ends. This CDR3 comprises 11 residues. CDR3 DNA: TGTGCCAGCCAGGGTTGGAATGAGCAGTTCTTC. Encoded protein: CASQGWNEQFF.

This sequence joins TRBV5-4 and TRBJ2-1, with D possibly TRBD1 on 6 matching bases. CDR1 is SGHNT and CDR2 is YYREEE in the germline V gene (reference sequence). The V gene lost 0 bases and the J gene lost 1 base, with 23 bases spanning the gap. The CDR3 runs to 20 residues. CDR3 residues: CASSLAAVSGGWLSYNEQFF. CDR3 DNA: TGTGCCAGCAGCTTGGCCGCCGTGTCTGGGGGCTGGCTATCCTACAATGAGCAGTTCTTC.

This chain connects TRBV30 to TRBJ2-1; TRBD2 agrees at 8 bases. Germline loops: CDR1 GTSNPN, CDR2 SVGIG (reference sequence). The CDR3 is 13 residues long. V was pared by 3 bases and J by 9 bases, with 7 bases of the junction left unmatched. As DNA, the CDR3 is TGTGCCTGGAGCCGGGGGGGCCAAGCTGAGCAGTTCTTC. Translated, it gives CAWSRGGQAEQFF.

The rearrangement links TRBV19 to TRBJ2-7, with 8 bases matching TRBD1. The CDR3 sequence is 13 residues long. The V and J ends lost 6 bases and 3 bases, in that order; junction bases with no gene match: 4. Germline-derived CDR1 and CDR2 are LNHDA and SQIVND (reference sequence). The CDR3 DNA follows: TGTGCCAGTAGCGACAGGGGTCTCTACGAGCAGTACTTC. Residues: CASSDRGLYEQYF.

The chain carries TRBV27 and TRBJ2-1, with 12 bases matching TRBD2. The trim removed 5 bases at V and 10 bases at J, leaving 9 bases unmatched. Germline loops: CDR1 MNHEY, CDR2 SMNVEV (reference sequence). This CDR3 has 15 amino acids. In DNA, the CDR3 is TGTGCCAGCAGTGCCGGGACTAGCGGGTTCAAGGAGCAGTTCTTC. Protein sequence: CASSAGTSGFKEQFF.

This clone came up once. V gene TRBV9 combines with J gene TRBJ2-2, with a tentative D call TRBD1 (6 bases). There are 14 residues in the CDR3. CDR1 and CDR2 (germline): SGDLS, YYNGEE. V was trimmed by 4 bases and J by 5 bases, leaving 12 bases between them. CDR3 in DNA: TGTGCCAGCAGCTCGGGGACACGAACCGGGGAGCTGTTTTTT. It codes for CASSSGTRTGELFF.

The CDR3 coding sequence is TGTGCCAGTCTAAGTTACAGGGGAGCTGAAAAACTGTTTTTT. Translation: CASLSYRGAEKLFF. V is TRBV19 and J is TRBJ1-4; 7 nucleotides align to TRBD1. The junction had 10 bases not matched to a gene; V was cut back by 8 bases and J by 7 bases. Germline CDR1 is LNHDA and CDR2 is SQIVND (reference sequence). The CDR3 loop spans 14 amino acids.

Written as DNA, the CDR3 is TGTGCCAGCAGTAGACTCTCCTCCCTCACCGGGGAGCTGTTTTTT. This gives the protein CASSRLSSLTGELFF. This chain links TRBV28 with TRBJ2-2; no firm D call. The CDR3 length is 15 residues. In germline, CDR1 is MDHEN, CDR2 SYDVKM. Trimming removed 5 bases at V and 4 bases at J, with 14 bases between.

The J gene is TRBJ2-7, the V gene TRBV5-1, with D possibly matching TRBD1 (6 bases). V lost 3 bases and J 4 bases, leaving 17 bases between the germline ends. Germline V gene lookup returns CDR1 SGHRS and CDR2 YFSETQ. The CDR3 consists of 15 residues. CDR3 DNA: TGCGCCAGCAGCTCCCTACAGGGAATAATGTACGAGCAGTACTTC. This sequence encodes CASSSLQGIMYEQYF.

The CDR3 protein is CASSLFAGKTYNEQFF. The CDR3 DNA reads as TGTGCCAGCAGCTTATTCGCAGGGAAAACCTACAATGAGCAGTTCTTC. The chain recombines TRBV13 with TRBJ2-1; D is possibly TRBD1 (5 bases). CDR3 length: 16 amino acids. Deletions cut 2 bases from V and 2 bases from J, with 13 bases between. Germline lookup yields CDR1 PRHDT and CDR2 FYEKMQ (reference sequence).

The genes are TRBV2 and TRBJ2-7, with TRBD2 identical over 10 bases. V shed 11 bases and J 2 bases; nucleotides not matched to a gene: 6. Germline V gene data show CDR1 as SNHLY and CDR2 as FYNNEI. CDR3 size: 13 residues. CDR3 amino acids: CAGGTSVAYEQYF. CDR3 nucleotides: TGTGCCGGAGGGACTAGCGTCGCCTACGAGCAGTACTTC.

This clone was observed once. The V and J genes are TRBV7-3 and TRBJ2-3, with D maybe TRBD2 (5 bases). This CDR3 spans 13 amino acids. Germline values: CDR1 SGHTA, CDR2 FQGTGA. V was pared by 5 bases and J by 5 bases, with 11 bases between. The CDR3 sequence is CASSHGGLDTQYF. The CDR3 bases are TGTGCCAGCAGCCACGGAGGTCTAGATACGCAGTATTTT.

The chain is built from TRBV27 and TRBJ1-2; possible D gene TRBD1, 5 bases. This CDR3 region has 15 residues. V was clipped by 1 base and J by 6 bases, with 15 bases between them. Looked up from germline, CDR1 is MNHEY and CDR2 is SMNVEV (reference sequence). CDR3 protein: CASSLWAGDPDGYTF. In DNA form, the CDR3 reads TGTGCCAGCAGTTTATGGGCTGGGGACCCGGATGGCTACACCTTC.

The chain uses TRBV4-3 and TRBJ1-2, with D possibly TRBD1 on 5 matching bases. Germline V gene sequence: CDR1 LGHNA, CDR2 YSLEER. This CDR3 is built from 15 residues. V was cut by 4 bases and J by 3 bases, with 15 bases left in between. The CDR3 loop reads CASSPSRQGHYGYTF. For the CDR3, the DNA is TGCGCCAGCAGCCCGTCTCGGCAGGGCCACTATGGCTACACCTTC.

The V and J genes are TRBV5-4 and TRBJ2-1; D may be TRBD2 (5 bases). This CDR3 region has 16 residues. The germline V gene encodes CDR1 SGHNT and CDR2 YYREEE (reference sequence). V gave up 3 bases and J gave up 2 bases, with 15 bases separating them. The CDR3 region is CASSSLEGVTYNEQFF. CDR3 nucleotides: TGTGCCAGCAGCTCCCTCGAGGGAGTAACCTACAATGAGCAGTTCTTC.

The J gene is TRBJ2-7, the V gene TRBV27, with unresolved D. Trimming stripped 2 bases from V and 2 bases from J, with 13 bases between. The CDR3 is 15 amino acids. In germline, CDR1 is MNHEY, CDR2 SMNVEV (reference sequence). The CDR3 region has the DNA TGTGCCAGCAGTTTAGGTAGCACTCTTGCCTACGAGCAGTACTTC. Its translation is CASSLGSTLAYEQYF.

The chain combines TRBV2 with TRBJ2-3; TRBD1 aligns across 10 bases. The CDR3 covers 15 residues. The germline V gene has CDR1 SNHLY and CDR2 FYNNEI. Losses at the gene ends were 7 bases for V and 4 bases for J; bases not matched to a gene: 8. The CDR3 coding sequence is TGTGCCAGCACCGGGACAGGGGCTAACGCAGATACGCAGTATTTT. Translation: CASTGTGANADTQYF.

The V and J genes are TRBV28 and TRBJ1-2, with D possibly being TRBD1 (6 bases). The CDR3 consists of 14 residues. Germline lookup yields CDR1 MDHEN and CDR2 SYDVKM. Trimming took off 3 bases at V and 3 bases at J, with 11 bases between the two ends. The CDR3 bases are TGTGCCAGCAGTTTCGGTGGGACATACTATGGCTACACCTTC. This gives the protein CASSFGGTYYGYTF.

In its sample, this clone is medium-sized. V gene TRBV11-2 combines with J gene TRBJ1-3; the D is unclear. The germline CDR1 and CDR2 sequences are SGHAT and FQNNGV. V lost 1 base, J lost 2 bases, and 12 bases lay in between. The CDR3 loop spans 16 amino acids. The CDR3 spells CASSLGVLAPGNTIYF. Here the CDR3 DNA reads TGTGCCAGCAGCTTAGGCGTCTTGGCGCCTGGAAACACCATATATTTT. Supplemented by reference TRBV11-2 and TRBJ1-3, the full variable domain reads EAGVAQSPRYKIIEKRQSVAFWCNPISGHATLYWYQQILGQGPKLLIQFQNNGVVDDSQLPKDRFSAERLKGVDSTLKIQPAKLEDSAVYLCASSLGVLAPGNTIYFGEGSWLTVV.

The chain employs TRBV27 and TRBJ2-7; a weak D match, TRBD1 (5 bases). CDR1 and CDR2 (germline): MNHEY, SMNVEV (reference sequence). Trimming took 1 base from V and 3 from J, leaving 10 bases between them. The CDR3 is made up of 14 amino acids. The CDR3 bases are TGTGCCAGCAGTTTATACAGGCAGGACTACGAGCAGTACTTC. Translation: CASSLYRQDYEQYF.